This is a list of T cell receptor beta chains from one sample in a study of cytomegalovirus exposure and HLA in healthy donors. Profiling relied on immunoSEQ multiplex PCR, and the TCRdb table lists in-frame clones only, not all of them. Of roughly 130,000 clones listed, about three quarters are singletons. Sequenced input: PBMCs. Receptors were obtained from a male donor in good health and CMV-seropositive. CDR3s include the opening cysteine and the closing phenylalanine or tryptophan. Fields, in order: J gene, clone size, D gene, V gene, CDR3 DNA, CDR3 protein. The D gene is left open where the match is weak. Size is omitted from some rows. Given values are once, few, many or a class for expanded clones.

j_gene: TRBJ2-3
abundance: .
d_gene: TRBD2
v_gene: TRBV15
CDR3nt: TGTGCCACCAGCGCCGGGCGGGAGACGGCTACAGATACGCAGTATTTT
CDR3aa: CATSAGRETATDTQYF

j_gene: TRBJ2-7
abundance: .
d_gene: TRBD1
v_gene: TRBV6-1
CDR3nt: TGTGCCAGCACCATGGGGACAGCCTACGAGCAGTACTTC
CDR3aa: CASTMGTAYEQYF

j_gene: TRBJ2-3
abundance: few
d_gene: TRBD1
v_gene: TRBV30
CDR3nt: TGTGCCTGGGACGGACAGGGAACAGATACGCAGTATTTT
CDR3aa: CAWDGQGTDTQYF

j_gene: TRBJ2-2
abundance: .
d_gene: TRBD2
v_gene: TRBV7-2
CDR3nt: TGTGCCAGCAGCCCTCGACTAGCGGGGGGTCCGGGGGAGCTGTTTTTT
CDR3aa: CASSPRLAGGPGELFF

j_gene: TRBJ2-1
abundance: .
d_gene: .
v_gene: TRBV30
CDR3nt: TGTGCCTGGAGTGTTGCCGAGGCGGCATACAATGAGCAGTTCTTC
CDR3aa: CAWSVAEAAYNEQFF

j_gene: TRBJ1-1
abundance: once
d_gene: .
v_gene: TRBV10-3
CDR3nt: TGTGCCATCAGTGAACTCCCGGCGGGACGGGTGAACACTGAAGCTTTCTTT
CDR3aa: CAISELPAGRVNTEAFF

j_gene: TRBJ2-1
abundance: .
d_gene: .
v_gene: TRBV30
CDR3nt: TGTGCCTGGAGTGTATGGCTAGCTCGAGAGCAGTTCTTC
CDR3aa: CAWSVWLAREQFF

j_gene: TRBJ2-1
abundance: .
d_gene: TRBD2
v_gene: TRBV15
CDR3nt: TGTGCCACCAGCAGATTTTCACTAGCGGGGTCTAATGAGCAGTTCTTC
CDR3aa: CATSRFSLAGSNEQFF

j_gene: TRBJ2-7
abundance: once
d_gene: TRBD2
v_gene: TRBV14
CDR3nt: TGTGCCAGCAGCCTTAGCGGGGACTTACACTCCGAGCAGTACTTC
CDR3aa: CASSLSGDLHSEQYF

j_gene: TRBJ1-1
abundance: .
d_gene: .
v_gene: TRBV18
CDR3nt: TGTGCCAGCTCACCACTAATTTCACAGTACACTGAAGCTTTCTTT
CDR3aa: CASSPLISQYTEAFF

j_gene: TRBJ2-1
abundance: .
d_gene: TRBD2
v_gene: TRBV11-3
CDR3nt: TGTGCCAGCAGCCTCGGACTAGCGGGCCACAATGAGCAGTTCTTC
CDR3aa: CASSLGLAGHNEQFF

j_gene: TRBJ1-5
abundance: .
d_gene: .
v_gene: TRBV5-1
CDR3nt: TGCGCCAGCAGCTTGGGGGACACCCCAAATCAGCCCCAGCATTTT
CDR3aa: CASSLGDTPNQPQHF

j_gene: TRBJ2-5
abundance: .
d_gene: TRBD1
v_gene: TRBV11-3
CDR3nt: TGTGCCAGCAGCTCCAGATCCCTGGACAGGGGCCAAGAGACCCAGTACTTC
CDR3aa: CASSSRSLDRGQETQYF

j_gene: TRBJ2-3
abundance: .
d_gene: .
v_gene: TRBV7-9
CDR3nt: TGTGCCAGCAGCTTACGGGATAGCACAGATACGCAGTATTTT
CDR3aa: CASSLRDSTDTQYF

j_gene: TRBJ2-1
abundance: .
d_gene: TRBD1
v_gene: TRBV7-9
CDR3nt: TGTGCCAGCAGCTTACTGGGGGACAGTCCCTACAATGAGCAGTTCTTC
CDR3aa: CASSLLGDSPYNEQFF

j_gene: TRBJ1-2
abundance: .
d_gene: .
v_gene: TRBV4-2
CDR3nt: TGTGCCAGCAGCCAAGAACGGGGGAAGCGTGGCTATGGCTACACCTTC
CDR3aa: CASSQERGKRGYGYTF

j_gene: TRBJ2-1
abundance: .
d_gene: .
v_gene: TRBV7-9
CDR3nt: TGTGCCAGCAGCCCCGAGGACAGATCCTACAATGAGCAGTTCTTC
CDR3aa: CASSPEDRSYNEQFF

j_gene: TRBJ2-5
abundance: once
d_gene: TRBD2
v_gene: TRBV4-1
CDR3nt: TGCGCCAGCAGCCATATTCCGGGACTAGCGGGTGAGACCCAGTACTTC
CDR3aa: CASSHIPGLAGETQYF

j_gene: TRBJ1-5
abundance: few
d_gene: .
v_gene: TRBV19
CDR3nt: TGTGCCAGTAGTATAGGGACTAATAGCAATCAGCCCCAGCATTTT
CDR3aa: CASSIGTNSNQPQHF

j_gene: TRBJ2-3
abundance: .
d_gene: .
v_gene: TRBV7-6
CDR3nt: TGTGCCAGCAGCTTATCCCTCGGGGGCACAGATACGCAGTATTTT
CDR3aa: CASSLSLGGTDTQYF

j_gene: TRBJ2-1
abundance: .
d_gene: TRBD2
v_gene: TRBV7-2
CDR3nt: TGTGCCAGCAGCTTAACCCTAGCGGGCTCCTACAATGAGCAGTTCTTC
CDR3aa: CASSLTLAGSYNEQFF

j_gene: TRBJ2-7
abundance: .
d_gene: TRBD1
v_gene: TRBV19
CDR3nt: TGTGCCAGTAGTGCATCCGGGACAGAGTCCTACGAGCAGTACTTC
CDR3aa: CASSASGTESYEQYF

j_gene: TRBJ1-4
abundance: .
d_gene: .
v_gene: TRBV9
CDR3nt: TGTGCCAGCAGCGTAGAAGATGGGGGCTGGGGAGAAAAACTGTTTTTT
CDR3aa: CASSVEDGGWGEKLFF

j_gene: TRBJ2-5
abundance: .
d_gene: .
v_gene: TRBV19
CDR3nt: TGTGCCAGTCGCGAGGGAGGCGAGACCCAGTACTTC
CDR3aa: CASREGGETQYF

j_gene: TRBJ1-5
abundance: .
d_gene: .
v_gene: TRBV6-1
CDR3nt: TGTGCCAGCAGTGAATCAGGGTTCAATCAGCCCCAGCATTTT
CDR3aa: CASSESGFNQPQHF

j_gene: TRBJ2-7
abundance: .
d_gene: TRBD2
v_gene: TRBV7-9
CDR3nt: TGTTCCAGCAGCTCCCAAGGGAGGGCCAGGTCCTACGAGCAGTACTTC
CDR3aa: CSSSSQGRARSYEQYF

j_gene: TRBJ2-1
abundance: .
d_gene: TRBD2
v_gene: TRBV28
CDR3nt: TGTGCCAGCAGTCAAATTAGCGGGAGTACCTACAATGAGCAGTTCTTC
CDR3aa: CASSQISGSTYNEQFF

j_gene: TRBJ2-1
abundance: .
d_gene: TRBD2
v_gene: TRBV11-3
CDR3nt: TGTGCCAGCAGCCACGCCTCCGGGGGGTACAATGAGCAGTTCTTC
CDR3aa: CASSHASGGYNEQFF

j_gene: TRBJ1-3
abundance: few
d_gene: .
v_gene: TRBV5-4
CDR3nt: TGTGCCAGCAGCTTGGATGACAGATCTGGAAACACCATATATTTT
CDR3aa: CASSLDDRSGNTIYF

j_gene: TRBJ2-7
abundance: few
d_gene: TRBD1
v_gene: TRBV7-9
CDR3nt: TGTGCCAGCAGCTTACAAACAGGGGGCTACGAGCAGTACTTC
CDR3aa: CASSLQTGGYEQYF

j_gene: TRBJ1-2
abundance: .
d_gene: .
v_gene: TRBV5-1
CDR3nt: TGCGCCAGCAGCTGGGGGTGGGGGCGCGTCTATGGCTACACCTTC
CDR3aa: CASSWGWGRVYGYTF

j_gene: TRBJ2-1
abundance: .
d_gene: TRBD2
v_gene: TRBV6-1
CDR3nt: TGTGCCAGCAGCGAATCCCCTAGCGGGGGGCTCAATGAGCAGTTCTTC
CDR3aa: CASSESPSGGLNEQFF

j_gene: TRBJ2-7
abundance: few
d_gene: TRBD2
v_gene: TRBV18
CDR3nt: TGTGCCAGCTCACCCCCAGCGGGAGTCCGCGAGCAGTACTTC
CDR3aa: CASSPPAGVREQYF